The source of this TCR beta chain is a study of Ad26.COV2.S vaccination and SARS-CoV-2 variants. Study summary: COV1001, an Ad26.COV2.S trial, supplied this vaccine-arm donor.

Study-wide points: Vaccinees showed greater spike-specific TCR breadth than placebo recipients.

Worth noting for this clone: Its antigen is unidentified.

Treatment given: some 20 received Ad26.COV2.S at low or high dose, single or two shots; several received placebo; per-sample allocation not given. Sampling was done on day 63 after the first vaccine or placebo injection. The length of the CDR3 is 16 residues. Germline V lookup: CDR1 SGHVS, CDR2 FNYEAQ. V was clipped by 3 bases and J by 3 bases; unmatched bases: 5. Using immunoSEQ multiplex PCR, the repertoire was profiled, and TCRdb retains in-frame clones only, with some absent. The data show over 450,000 clones, with 70% to 90% seen just once and under 2% held by the top ten. V and J are TRBV7-6 and TRBJ2-2; 9 nucleotides line up with TRBD1. The TCR originated in a person aged 18-60 years who received the Ad26.COV2.S COVID-19 vaccine or a placebo. The sequencing used peripheral blood, collected in a trial of Ad26.COV2.S vaccine versus placebo. The CDR3 nucleotides read TGTGCCAGCAGCTTTACAGGGGGCGCGTACACCGGGGAGCTGTTTTTT. Encoded protein: CASSFTGGAYTGELFF.